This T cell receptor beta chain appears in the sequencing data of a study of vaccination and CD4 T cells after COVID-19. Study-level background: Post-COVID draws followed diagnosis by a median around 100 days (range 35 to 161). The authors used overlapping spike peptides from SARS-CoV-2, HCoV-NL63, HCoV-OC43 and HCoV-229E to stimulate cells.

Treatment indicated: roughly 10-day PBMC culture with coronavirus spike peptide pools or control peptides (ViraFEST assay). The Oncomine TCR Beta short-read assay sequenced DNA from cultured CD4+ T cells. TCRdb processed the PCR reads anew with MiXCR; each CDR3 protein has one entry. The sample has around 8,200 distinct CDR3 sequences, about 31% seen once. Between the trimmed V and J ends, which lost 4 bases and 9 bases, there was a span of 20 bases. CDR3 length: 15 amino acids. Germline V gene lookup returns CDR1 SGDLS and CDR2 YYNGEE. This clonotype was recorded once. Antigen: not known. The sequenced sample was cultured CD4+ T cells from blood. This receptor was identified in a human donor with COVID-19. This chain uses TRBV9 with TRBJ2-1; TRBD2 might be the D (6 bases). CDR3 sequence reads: CASSRSGVSTSEQFF. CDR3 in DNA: TGTGCCAGCAGCAGGTCGGGGGTAAGTACGAGTGAGCAGTTCTTC.